This TCR beta chain was retrieved from a study of shared clonotypes between healthy human individuals. Whole-study context: CD4 naive and memory got three plates each, CD8 naive two, CD8 memory one. General observations from the study: Sample collection involved blood only; tissue repertoires are likely different. Represented genetic and exposure-history diversity was restricted by having few donors.

The V end was cut by 2 bases, the J end by 4 bases, with 6 bases between. The germline V gene encodes CDR1 MGHDK and CDR2 SYGVNS. This CDR3 is built from 13 residues. Regarding this clone: What it binds is unknown. At the DNA level, this CDR3 is encoded by other sequences in the same sample as well.

Negatively enriched CD4+ T cells were divided by CD45RA into naive and memory. Here immunoSEQ multiplex PCR was the method, and the copy in TCRdb shows in-frame clones only, minus some. The sample has some 500,000 clones; approximately 95% are singletons. Input material: naive CD4+ T cells sorted from blood. This sample's subset: CD45RA+ positively selected. The chain is built from TRBV25-1 and TRBJ1-5; a weak D match, TRBD1 (5 bases). This TCR came from a woman aged 25 to 39 in good health. The DNA for the CDR3 is TGTGCCAGCAGTGAAGGGGGGAATCAGCCCCAGCATTTT. Protein sequence: CASSEGGNQPQHF. Full variable domain (outside the CDR3, taken from reference TRBV25-1 and TRBJ1-5): EADIYQTPRYLVIGTGKKITLECSQTMGHDKMYWYQQDPGMELHLIHYSYGVNSTEKGDLSSESTVSRIRTEHFPLTLESARPSHTSQYLCASSEGGNQPQHFGDGTRLSIL.